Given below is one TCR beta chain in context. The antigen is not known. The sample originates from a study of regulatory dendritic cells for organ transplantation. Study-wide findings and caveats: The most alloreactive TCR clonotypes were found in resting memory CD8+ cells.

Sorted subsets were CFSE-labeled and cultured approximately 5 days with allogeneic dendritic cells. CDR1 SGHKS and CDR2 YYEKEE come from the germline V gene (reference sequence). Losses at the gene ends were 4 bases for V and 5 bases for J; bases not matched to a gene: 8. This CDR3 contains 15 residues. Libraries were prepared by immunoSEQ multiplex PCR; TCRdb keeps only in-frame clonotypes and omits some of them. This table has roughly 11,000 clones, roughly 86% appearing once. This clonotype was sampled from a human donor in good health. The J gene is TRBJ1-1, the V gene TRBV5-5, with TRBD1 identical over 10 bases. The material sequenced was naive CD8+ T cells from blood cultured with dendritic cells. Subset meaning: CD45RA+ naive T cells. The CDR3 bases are TGTGCCAGCAGCACCGGACAGGGGGAATGGACTGAAGCTTTCTTT. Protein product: CASSTGQGEWTEAFF.